This T cell receptor beta chain is from a study of a mutant IDH1 vaccine in newly diagnosed glioma. Across the whole study: The initiation of vaccination occurred 4-6 weeks after radiotherapy alone, or with temozolomide cycles. The timing of visit V12 was week 35, and that of visit V13 was week 47.

Some clones are missing from TCRdb's copy, which holds only in-frame ones; the method was immunoSEQ multiplex PCR. This table holds roughly 26,000 clones, approximately 87% found once. Time point noted: week 35, safety follow-up. Each vaccine dose was 300 ug of mutant IDH1 20-mer peptide, with topical imiquimod. Germline assignment: CDR1 SGHNT and CDR2 YYREEE (reference sequence). V was trimmed by 1 base and J by 8 bases, leaving 12 bases between them. The CDR3 totals 14 residues. A remark on this clone: Its specificity is unknown.

The sequence was collected from a man in his thirties or forties with glioma. V gene TRBV5-4 combines with J gene TRBJ1-4; D is ambiguous. Sequencing used PBMCs, obtained from a glioma patient whose treatment included an IDH1 peptide vaccine. The CDR3: CASSLLGGEEKLFF. The CDR3 bases are TGTGCCAGCAGCTTGTTGGGTGGAGAGGAAAAACTGTTTTTT. Based on the CDR3 plus reference TRBV5-4 and TRBJ1-4, the full variable domain is ETGVTQSPTHLIKTRGQQVTLRCSSQSGHNTVSWYQQALGQGPQFIFQYYREEENGRGNFPPRFSGLQFPNYSSELNVNALELDDSALYLCASSLLGGEEKLFFGSGTQLSVL.